Following are 9 T cell receptor beta chains from one sample sequenced in a study of cytomegalovirus exposure and HLA in healthy donors. The study ran its PCR with 60 Vbeta and 13 Jbeta primers. The data were produced by immunoSEQ multiplex PCR, yet TCRdb's version contains in-frame clones alone and is incomplete. The sample lists roughly 90,000 clones, about 73% occurring once. The sequenced sample was PBMCs. The receptors shown here come from a woman in her forties in good health and CMV-seropositive.

The chain links TRBV29-1 to TRBJ2-5; 7 bases agree with TRBD1. The V gene's germline CDR1 is SQVTM and CDR2 ANQGSEA. With 7 bases clipped from V and 5 bases from J, the junction kept 10 bases outside the gene matches. CDR3 size: 13 residues. Here the CDR3 reads CSARGTVGETQYF. The CDR3 DNA sequence: TGCAGCGCCAGGGGGACGGTAGGGGAGACCCAGTACTTC.

The chain uses TRBV5-1 and TRBJ1-5, with 7 positions matching TRBD1. With 3 bases clipped from V and 2 bases from J, the junction kept 5 bases outside the gene matches. The germline V gene has CDR1 SGHRS and CDR2 YFSETQ. CDR3 length: 15 residues. CDR3 DNA sequence: TGCGCCAGCAGCTCCGGACAGGACGGCAATCAGCCCCAGCATTTT. Translated: CASSSGQDGNQPQHF.

Comment on this clone: One junction end disagrees with the germline gene, perhaps due to a read error. The CDR3 sequence is CASSLAGLGETQYF. In DNA form, the CDR3 reads TGTGCTAGCAGCTTAGCGGGACTAGGGGAGACCCAGTACTTC. This rearrangement joins TRBV7-7 to TRBJ2-5; TRBD2 matches at 8 bases. Per germline, CDR1 SSHAT and CDR2 FNYEAQ (reference sequence). The CDR3 is 14 amino acids.

The chain has TRBV9 and TRBJ2-1; unclear D gene. This CDR3 spans 15 amino acids. The V end was cut by 0 bases, the J end by 1 base, with 8 bases between. The V gene's germline CDR1 is SGDLS and CDR2 YYNGEE. The CDR3 region is CASSVDISSYNEQFF. The CDR3 DNA reads as TGTGCCAGCAGCGTAGATATTAGTTCCTACAATGAGCAGTTCTTC.

The gene calls are TRBV6-5 and TRBJ2-7; a weak D match, TRBD1 (6 bases). Trimming removed 5 bases from V and 9 bases from J, with 23 bases in between. The CDR3 contains 15 residues. Germline-derived CDR1 and CDR2 are MNHEY and SVGAGI. CDR3 sequence (DNA): TGTGCCAGCAGTCTACAGGGTTCAGCCGGGGATTGGCAGTACTTC. This gives the protein CASSLQGSAGDWQYF.

The chain is built from TRBV2 and TRBJ2-2; TRBD2 matches 8 bases. The V and J ends lost 6 bases and 6 bases, in that order; junction bases with no gene match: 3. The CDR3 runs to 13 residues. Germline V gene data show CDR1 as SNHLY and CDR2 as FYNNEI. The CDR3: CASRGGRSGELFF. The CDR3 DNA reads as TGTGCCAGCAGGGGCGGGAGGTCCGGGGAGCTGTTTTTT.

The chain couples TRBV5-1 to TRBJ2-7; TRBD1 is a possible D gene (6 bases). V lost 4 bases to trimming and J lost 1 base, with 12 bases between them. The CDR3 sequence is 14 residues long. Germline-derived CDR1 and CDR2 are SGHRS and YFSETQ. The CDR3 nucleotides read TGCGCCAGCAGCCCACAGGACAGATCCTACGAGCAGTACTTC. Residues: CASSPQDRSYEQYF. The complete variable domain, with remaining parts taken from reference TRBV5-1 and TRBJ2-7, reads KAGVTQTPRYLIKTRGQQVTLSCSPISGHRSVSWYQQTPGQGLQFLFEYFSETQRNKGNFPGRFSGRQFSNSRSEMNVSTLELGDSALYLCASSPQDRSYEQYFGPGTRLTVT.

The chain has TRBV27 and TRBJ2-2; 8 bases match TRBD1. In germline, CDR1 is MNHEY, CDR2 SMNVEV (reference sequence). V shed 3 bases, J shed 2 bases, and the junction held 14 bases outside the gene matches. There are 19 residues in the CDR3. CDR3 protein: CASSLPHYRQGNNTGELFF. For the CDR3, the DNA is TGTGCCAGCAGTTTGCCCCATTATAGACAGGGGAACAACACCGGGGAGCTGTTTTTT.

CDR3 coding DNA: TGTGCCAGCTCCGACAGGGGTATTACCTACGAGCAGTACTTC. It yields the protein CASSDRGITYEQYF. This chain connects TRBV18 to TRBJ2-7; 8 nucleotides line up with TRBD1. The J segment lost 2 bases and the V segment lost 6 bases, leaving 6 bases of the junction unmatched. CDR3 size: 14 residues. Germline values: CDR1 KGHSH, CDR2 LQKENI.